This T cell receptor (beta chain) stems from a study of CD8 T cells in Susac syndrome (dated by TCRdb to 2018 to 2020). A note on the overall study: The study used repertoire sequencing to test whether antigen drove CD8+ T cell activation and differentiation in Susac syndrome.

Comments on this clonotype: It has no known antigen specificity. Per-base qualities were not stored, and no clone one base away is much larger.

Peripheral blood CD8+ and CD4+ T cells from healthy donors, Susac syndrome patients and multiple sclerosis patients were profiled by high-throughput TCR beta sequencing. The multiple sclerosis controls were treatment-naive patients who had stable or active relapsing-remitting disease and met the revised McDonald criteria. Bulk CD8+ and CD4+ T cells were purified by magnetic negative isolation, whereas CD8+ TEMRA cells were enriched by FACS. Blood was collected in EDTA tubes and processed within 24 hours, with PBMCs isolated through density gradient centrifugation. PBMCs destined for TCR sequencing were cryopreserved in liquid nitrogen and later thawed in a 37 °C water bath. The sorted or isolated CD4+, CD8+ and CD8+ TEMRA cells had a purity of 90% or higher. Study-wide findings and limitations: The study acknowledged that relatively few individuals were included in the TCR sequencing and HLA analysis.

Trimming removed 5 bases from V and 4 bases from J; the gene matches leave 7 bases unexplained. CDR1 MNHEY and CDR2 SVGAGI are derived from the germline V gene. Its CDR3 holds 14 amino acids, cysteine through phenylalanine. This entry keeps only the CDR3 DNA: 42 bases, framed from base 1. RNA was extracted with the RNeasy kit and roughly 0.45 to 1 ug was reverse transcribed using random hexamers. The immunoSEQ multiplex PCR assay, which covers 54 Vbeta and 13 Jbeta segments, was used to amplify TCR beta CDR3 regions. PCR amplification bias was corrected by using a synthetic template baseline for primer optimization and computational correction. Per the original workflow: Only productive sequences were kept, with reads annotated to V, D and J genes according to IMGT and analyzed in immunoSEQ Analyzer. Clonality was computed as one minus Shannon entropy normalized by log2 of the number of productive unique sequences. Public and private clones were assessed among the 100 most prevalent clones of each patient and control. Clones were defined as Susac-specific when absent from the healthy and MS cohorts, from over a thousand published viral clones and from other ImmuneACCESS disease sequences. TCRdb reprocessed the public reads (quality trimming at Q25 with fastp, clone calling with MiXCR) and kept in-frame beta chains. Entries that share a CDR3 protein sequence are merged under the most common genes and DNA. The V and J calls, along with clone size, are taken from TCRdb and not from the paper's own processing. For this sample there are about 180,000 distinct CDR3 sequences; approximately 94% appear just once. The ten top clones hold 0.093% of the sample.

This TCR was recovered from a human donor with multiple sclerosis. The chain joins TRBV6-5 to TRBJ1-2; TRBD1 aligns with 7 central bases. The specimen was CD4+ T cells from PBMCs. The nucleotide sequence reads TGTGCCAGCAGTAATCGACAGGGAGGCTATGGCTACACCTTC. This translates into CASSNRQGGYGYTF.